Below, 14 T cell receptor beta chains from the same sample are listed, as sequenced in a study of blood T cell repertoires in COVID-19. Measured with immunoSEQ multiplex PCR; TCRdb has only the in-frame clones, and not every one. The data contain about 21,000 clones, less than 85% of them singletons. Material for sequencing was peripheral blood. These receptors were obtained from a man aged 60 to 69 with active COVID-19.

The chain joins TRBV27 to TRBJ2-7; D perhaps matches TRBD1 (7 bases). The V and J ends lost 3 bases and 4 bases respectively, with 10 bases between them. Germline V lookup: CDR1 MNHEY, CDR2 SMNVEV (reference sequence). The CDR3 extends over 13 amino acids. The CDR3 here is CASSLPGGYEQYF. The CDR3 bases are TGTGCCAGCAGTTTGCCAGGGGGGTACGAGCAGTACTTC.

For this clone: A junction boundary mismatches the germline segment, possibly from a read error. The rearrangement joins TRBV12-5 to TRBJ1-1; D gene uncertain. Germline V gene data show CDR1 as LGHNT and CDR2 as FRNRAP. The CDR3 has 14 amino acids. The CDR3 nucleotides are TGTGCTAATGGTTTGGTACTAGAATCCAGCCAAGCTTTCTTT. It encodes CANGLVLESSQAFF.

The chain links TRBV7-9 to TRBJ1-3, with D unclear. The V end lost 4 bases, the J end lost 9 bases, and 16 bases lay between the germline ends. The V gene's germline CDR1 is SEHNR and CDR2 FQNEAQ (reference sequence). The CDR3 spans 14 residues. Here the CDR3 reads CASSSPAPPGTIYF. The CDR3 DNA reads as TGTGCCAGCAGCTCCCCCGCCCCCCCGGGCACCATATATTTT.

The rearrangement links TRBV10-3 to TRBJ2-5; 10 bases are a match to TRBD1. The V segment lost 4 bases and the J segment 5 bases; nucleotides outside the gene matches: 4. CDR1 and CDR2 (germline): ENHRY, SYGVKD. The CDR3 is 14 residues long. The CDR3 is CAISGQGAWETQYF. The CDR3 DNA reads as TGTGCCATCAGTGGACAGGGGGCGTGGGAGACCCAGTACTTC.

V and J are TRBV12-5 and TRBJ2-1; no firm D call. The germline gives CDR1 LGHNT, CDR2 FRNRAP. V was clipped by 5 bases and J by 6 bases, with 11 bases between them. CDR3 length: 13 amino acids. The CDR3 here is CASGPLLRNEQFF. Here the CDR3 DNA reads TGTGCTAGTGGTCCCCTTTTGCGCAATGAGCAGTTCTTC.

This clone occurred once. The rearrangement uses TRBV14 and TRBJ2-5; 10 bases fit TRBD2. Germline V gives CDR1 SGHDN, CDR2 FVKESK. V lost 1 base and J lost 2; bases outside the gene matches: 10. This CDR3 region has 18 residues. DNA of the CDR3: TGTGCCAGCAGCCAAGCTGCTTGGACTAGCGGACCACAAGAGACCCAGTACTTC. This sequence encodes CASSQAAWTSGPQETQYF.

The J gene is TRBJ1-1, the V gene TRBV15; D not resolved. The V gene's germline CDR1 is LNHNV and CDR2 YYDKDF (reference sequence). V lost 1 base, J lost 1 base, and 16 bases lay in between. The CDR3 sequence is 17 residues long. In DNA form, the CDR3 reads TGTGCCACCAGCAGAGTGCGGGGAATTGGCAGGAACACTGAAGCTTTCTTT. As protein: CATSRVRGIGRNTEAFF. The full variable domain, completed using reference TRBV15 and TRBJ1-1, is DAMVIQNPRYQVTQFGKPVTLSCSQTLNHNVMYWYQQKSSQAPKLLFHYYDKDFNNEADTPDNFQSRRPNTSFCFLDIRSPGLGDTAMYLCATSRVRGIGRNTEAFFGQGTRLTVV.

The chain recombines TRBV27 with TRBJ2-3, with D tentatively TRBD2 (5 bases). The CDR3 has 17 residues. CDR1 and CDR2 (germline): MNHEY, SMNVEV (reference sequence). Trimming cost V 2 bases and J 5 bases, with 20 bases left between them. The CDR3 is CASSLGSSASPVDTQYF. The CDR3, as DNA: TGTGCCAGCAGTTTAGGGTCGTCGGCTAGCCCCGTAGATACGCAGTATTTT.

This clone was recorded once. V is TRBV6-2 or TRBV6-3 and J is TRBJ2-1; D may be TRBD2 (5 bases). The germline gives CDR1 MNHEY, CDR2 SVGEGT. This CDR3 is 12 amino acids long. The germline V and J ends were trimmed by 5 bases and 8 bases, with 10 bases remaining between them. CDR3 residues: CASSTEGDEQFF. The CDR3 DNA sequence: TGTGCCAGCAGTACAGAGGGTGATGAGCAGTTCTTC.

CDR3 sequence (DNA): TGTGCCAGCAGCTTGGCGCTGGGGGCCTCCACAGATACGCAGTATTTT. Its translation is CASSLALGASTDTQYF. The rearrangement links TRBV5-5 to TRBJ2-3, with a weak D call TRBD1 (6 bases). Germline CDR1 reads SGHKS; CDR2 reads YYEKEE (reference sequence). The CDR3 is 16 amino acids. Deletions cut 0 bases from V and 2 bases from J, with 13 bases between.

Relative to its sample, this clone is medium-sized. The chain links TRBV18 to TRBJ1-1, with D unresolved. Germline V lookup: CDR1 KGHSH, CDR2 LQKENI. Trimming stripped 6 bases from V and 5 bases from J, with 16 bases between. There are 14 residues in the CDR3. CDR3 sequence: CASSPGLVGTEAFF. CDR3 DNA: TGTGCCAGCTCGCCGGGTCTCGTTGGGACTGAAGCTTTCTTT.

V and J are TRBV6-5 and TRBJ2-5, with unresolved D. The CDR3 length is 14 residues. Germline-derived CDR1 and CDR2 are MNHEY and SVGAGI. The ends were cut back, 7 bases at V and 1 base at J, with 13 bases in the middle. The CDR3 spells CASTPQQSQETQYF. The CDR3 DNA is TGTGCCAGCACCCCACAGCAGTCCCAAGAGACCCAGTACTTC.

V is TRBV4-1 and J is TRBJ2-1, with 9 positions matching TRBD2. The junction had 2 bases not matched to a gene; V was cut back by 0 bases and J by 2 bases. Germline values: CDR1 MGHRA, CDR2 YSYEKL. This CDR3 has 16 residues. CDR3 in DNA: TGCGCCAGCAGCCAAGATTGGACTAGCGCCTACAATGAGCAGTTCTTC. This sequence encodes CASSQDWTSAYNEQFF.

The V call is TRBV21-1, the J call TRBJ1-2; the table's D call TRBD1 went unverified against the DNA. TRBV21-1 counts as a pseudogene. CDR3 length equals 18 residues. CDR3 in amino acids: CASSAPGDRGGRLYGYTF. In DNA, the CDR3 is TGTGCCAGCAGCGCCCCGGGGGACAGGGGAGGACGGCTCTATGGCTACACCTTC.